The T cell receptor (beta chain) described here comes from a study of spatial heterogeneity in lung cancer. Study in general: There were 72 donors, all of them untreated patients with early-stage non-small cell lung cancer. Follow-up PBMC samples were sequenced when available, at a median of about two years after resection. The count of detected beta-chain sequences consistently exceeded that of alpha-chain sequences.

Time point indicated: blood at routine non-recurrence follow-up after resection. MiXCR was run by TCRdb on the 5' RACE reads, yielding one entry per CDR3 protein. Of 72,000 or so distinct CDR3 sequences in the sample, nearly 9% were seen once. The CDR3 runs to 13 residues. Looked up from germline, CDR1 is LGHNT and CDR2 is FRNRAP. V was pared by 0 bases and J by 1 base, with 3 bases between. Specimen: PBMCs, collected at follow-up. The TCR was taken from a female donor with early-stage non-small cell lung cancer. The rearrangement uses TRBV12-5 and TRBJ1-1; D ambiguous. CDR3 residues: CASGLVGNTEAFF. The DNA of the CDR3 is TGTGCTAGTGGTTTGGTAGGGAACACTGAAGCTTTCTTT.